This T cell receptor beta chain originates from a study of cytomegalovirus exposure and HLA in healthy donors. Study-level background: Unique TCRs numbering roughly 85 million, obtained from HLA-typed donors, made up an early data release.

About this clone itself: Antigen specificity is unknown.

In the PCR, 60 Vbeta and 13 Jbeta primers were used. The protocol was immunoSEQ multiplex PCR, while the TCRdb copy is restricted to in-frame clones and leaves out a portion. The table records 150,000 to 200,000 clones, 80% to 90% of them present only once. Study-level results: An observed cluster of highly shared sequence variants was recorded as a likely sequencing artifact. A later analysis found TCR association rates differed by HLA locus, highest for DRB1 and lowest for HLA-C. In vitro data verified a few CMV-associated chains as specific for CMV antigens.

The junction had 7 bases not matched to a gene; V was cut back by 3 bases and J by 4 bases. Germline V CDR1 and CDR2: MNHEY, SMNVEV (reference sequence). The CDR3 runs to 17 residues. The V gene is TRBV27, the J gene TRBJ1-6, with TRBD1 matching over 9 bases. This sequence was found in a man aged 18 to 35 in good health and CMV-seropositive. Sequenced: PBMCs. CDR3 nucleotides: TGTGCCAGCAGTTTTAACCGCGGACAGGGGTATAATTCACCCCTCCACTTT. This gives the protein CASSFNRGQGYNSPLHF.